The next 19 T cell receptor beta chains were all read from a single sample in a study of response to subunit inactivated influenza vaccine. TCRdb itself ran the RT-PCR reads through MiXCR, one entry per CDR3 protein. The data show approximately 490,000 distinct CDR3 sequences, more than 7% seen once. Sequencing used PBMCs from blood, obtained 23 months after vaccination. The receptors originated from a man in his fifties or sixties who received an inactivated influenza vaccine.

The J gene is TRBJ2-3, the V gene TRBV24-1, with TRBD1 as a possible D gene (5 bases). Germline V CDR1 and CDR2: KGHDR, SFDVKD. Trimming cost V 9 bases and J 0 bases, with 9 bases left between them. This CDR3 is 13 amino acids long. Written as DNA, the CDR3 is TGTGCCACCGGGGCCCCTAGCACAGATACGCAGTATTTT. Translating it yields CATGAPSTDTQYF.

This clonotype showed up just a few times. This chain uses TRBV18 with TRBJ1-2; D is uncertain. The CDR3 is made up of 15 amino acids. The ends were cut back, 3 bases at V and 0 bases at J, with 11 bases in the middle. Germline CDR1 reads KGHSH; CDR2 reads LQKENI. Here the CDR3 DNA reads TGTGCCAGCTCACCGGGTCCACCTCCTAACTATGGCTACACCTTC. Translation: CASSPGPPPNYGYTF.

This clonotype was seen many times. This chain uses TRBV20-1 with TRBJ2-6; the D is unclear. The V and J ends lost 1 base and 0 bases respectively, with 4 bases between them. The CDR3 loop spans 14 amino acids. The V gene's germline CDR1 is DFQATT and CDR2 SNEGSKA (reference sequence). The CDR3 coding sequence is TGCAGTGCTAGAGTTTTCTCTGGGGCCAACGTCCTGACTTTC. Encoded protein: CSARVFSGANVLTF.

This clonotype has ten or more counts. The chain recombines TRBV9 with TRBJ2-1, with a possible D match to TRBD2 (6 bases). V lost 0 bases to trimming and J lost 2 bases, with 9 bases between them. Germline V gene lookup returns CDR1 SGDLS and CDR2 YYNGEE. This CDR3 comprises 15 residues. The CDR3 spells CASSVGRGTYNEQFF. CDR3 nucleotide sequence: TGTGCCAGCAGCGTAGGGAGGGGTACCTACAATGAGCAGTTCTTC.

There are a few counts of this clonotype. The rearrangement joins TRBV29-1 to TRBJ2-2; D assignment may be TRBD1 or TRBD2 (5 bases each). The CDR3 extends over 13 amino acids. The V and J ends lost 7 bases and 4 bases respectively, with 13 bases between them. The germline V gene has CDR1 SQVTM and CDR2 ANQGSEA. CDR3 amino acids: CSGRGGFTGELFF. The CDR3 coding sequence is TGCAGCGGCCGGGGCGGTTTCACCGGGGAGCTGTTTTTT.

This clonotype has more than one count but fewer than ten. This chain joins TRBV12-3 or TRBV12-4 and TRBJ2-7; tentatively, D is TRBD1 (5 bases). V was clipped by 6 bases and J by 9 bases, with 21 bases between them. This CDR3 is 14 amino acids long. DNA for the CDR3: TGTGCCAGCAGCTATAGGGGTGGCTATCAAAGGCAGTACTTC. Translation gives CASSYRGGYQRQYF.

V usage is TRBV20-1 and J usage is TRBJ2-1; the match to TRBD2 covers 9 bases. V shed 3 bases and J 7 bases; nucleotides not matched to a gene: 7. The length of the CDR3 is 14 residues. Germline V gene data show CDR1 as DFQATT and CDR2 as SNEGSKA (reference sequence). The CDR3 loop is CSASSGRQRNEQFF. CDR3 DNA: TGCAGTGCTAGCAGCGGGAGGCAAAGGAATGAGCAGTTCTTC.

This clonotype appeared many times. The chain recombines TRBV6-2 or TRBV6-3 with TRBJ2-7, with 8 positions matching TRBD1. Germline CDR1 and CDR2: MNHEY and SVGEGT. This CDR3 spans 14 amino acids. V trimming: 6 bases; J trimming: 3 bases; junction bases outside the gene matches: 7. DNA of the CDR3: TGTGCCAGCAGGACAGGGGTTGGTCTCTACGAGCAGTACTTC. Its translation is CASRTGVGLYEQYF.

With regard to this clonotype: A junction boundary mismatches the germline segment, possibly from a read error. The gene calls are TRBV6-5 and TRBJ2-2; no clear D gene. CDR1 and CDR2 from the germline V gene are MNHEY and SVGAGI. The CDR3 has 14 residues. CDR3 nucleotides: TGTGCCAGCGGTTACTCCCGGTCCACCGGGGAGCTGTTTTTT. Translation: CASGYSRSTGELFF.

This clonotype has a handful of counts. The chain is built from TRBV20-1 and TRBJ2-1; 9 bases agree with TRBD2. V lost 0 bases and J lost 1; bases outside the gene matches: 4. In germline, CDR1 is DFQATT, CDR2 SNEGSKA (reference sequence). The CDR3 is 16 amino acids. The CDR3 is CSARDPSGRSYNEQFF. The CDR3 DNA follows: TGCAGTGCTAGAGATCCCAGCGGGAGGTCCTACAATGAGCAGTTCTTC.

In its sample, this clonotype was seen many times. V and J are TRBV7-2 and TRBJ2-3, with 9 bases lining up with TRBD2. The CDR3 is 15 residues long. J lost 3 bases, V lost 1 base, and 2 bases had no gene match. The germline gives CDR1 SGHTA, CDR2 FQGNSA. The CDR3, as DNA: TGTGCCAGCAGCTTAGGGGGACTAGCAACAGATACGCAGTATTTT. Translated: CASSLGGLATDTQYF. Full variable domain (rest looked up from reference TRBV7-2 and TRBJ2-3): GAGVSQSPSNKVTEKGKDVELRCDPISGHTALYWYRQSLGQGLEFLIYFQGNSAPDKSGLPSDRFSAERTGGSVSTLTIQRTQQEDSAVYLCASSLGGLATDTQYFGPGTRLTVL.

This clonotype was seen ten or more times. This chain connects TRBV20-1 to TRBJ1-2; no reliable D call. Deletions cut 2 bases from V and 4 bases from J, with 11 bases between. The V gene's germline CDR1 is DFQATT and CDR2 SNEGSKA (reference sequence). CDR3 length: 13 residues. Written as DNA, the CDR3 is TGCAGTGCTAGACAAGAACGGCTCTATGGCTACACCTTC. Translated: CSARQERLYGYTF.

In its sample, this clonotype was seen many times. The rearrangement links TRBV20-1 to TRBJ2-7; D unresolved. Trimming shortened V by 8 bases and J by 3 bases, and 23 bases separated the two germline ends. Germline CDR1 and CDR2: DFQATT and SNEGSKA (reference sequence). CDR3 length: 15 residues. The CDR3: CSPIISVEPYYEQYF. CDR3 nucleotide sequence: TGCAGTCCTATAATAAGTGTAGAACCCTACTACGAGCAGTACTTC.

This clonotype occurred a few times. This chain uses TRBV5-4 with TRBJ2-2, with 7 bases lining up with TRBD2. J lost 1 base, V lost 0 bases, and 3 bases had no gene match. CDR1 is SGHNT and CDR2 is YYREEE in the germline V gene (reference sequence). The CDR3 has 16 residues. This CDR3 is CASSLVSGENTGELFF. Here the CDR3 DNA reads TGTGCCAGCAGCTTGGTCAGCGGGGAGAACACCGGGGAGCTGTTTTTT. The full variable domain, with the rest looked up from reference TRBV5-4 and TRBJ2-2, is ETGVTQSPTHLIKTRGQQVTLRCSSQSGHNTVSWYQQALGQGPQFIFQYYREEENGRGNFPPRFSGLQFPNYSSELNVNALELDDSALYLCASSLVSGENTGELFFGEGSRLTVL.

This clonotype was seen a single time. CDR3 DNA sequence: TGTGCCAGCAGCGGCGGGAACCGACTAAACATTCAGTACTTC. Protein sequence: CASSGGNRLNIQYF. The chain uses TRBV9 and TRBJ2-4; possibly TRBD2 for D (6 bases). The CDR3 has 14 residues. Germline values: CDR1 SGDLS, CDR2 YYNGEE. The V end was cut by 3 bases, the J end by 6 bases, with 13 bases between.

Ten or more counts support this clonotype. The chain employs TRBV19 and TRBJ1-1; D remains unclear. This CDR3 has 15 residues. V was trimmed by 3 bases and J by 7 bases, leaving 18 bases between them. CDR1 LNHDA and CDR2 SQIVND come from the germline V gene (reference sequence). The CDR3 sequence is CASSIELSGGFEAFF. The CDR3 nucleotides read TGTGCCAGTAGTATCGAATTGTCCGGAGGATTTGAAGCTTTCTTT.

The table lists this clonotype with many counts. V gene TRBV2 combines with J gene TRBJ2-5; TRBD2 matches 12 bases. CDR3 length: 15 residues. V dropped 1 base and J dropped 5; count of bases not matched to a gene: 2. Per the germline V gene, CDR1 is SNHLY and CDR2 is FYNNEI. The CDR3 is CASSEGLAGVETQYF. In DNA form, the CDR3 reads TGTGCCAGCAGTGAAGGACTAGCGGGAGTGGAGACCCAGTACTTC.

Many counts were recorded for this clonotype. The V gene is TRBV7-6, the J gene TRBJ2-3; 7 bases align to TRBD2. CDR1 SGHVS and CDR2 FNYEAQ come from the germline V gene. The CDR3 has 14 amino acids. V gave up 2 bases and J gave up 4 bases; unmatched junction bases: 3. The CDR3: CASSLNLAADTQYF. CDR3 in DNA: TGTGCCAGCAGCTTAAACCTAGCGGCAGATACGCAGTATTTT.

The chain joins TRBV20-1 to TRBJ2-5; D not certain. This CDR3 has 14 residues. V dropped 5 bases and J dropped 0 bases, with 13 bases sitting between them. CDR1 is DFQATT, CDR2 SNEGSKA, per germline (reference sequence). CDR3 DNA: TGCAGTGCTCCACCGAGGCAGAACCAAGAGACCCAGTACTTC. Translating it yields CSAPPRQNQETQYF.